In its sample, the clone carrying this T cell receptor (beta chain) was seen many times. Its specificity is unknown. TCRdb independently ran MiXCR on the 5' RACE reads; one entry per CDR3 protein. Among roughly 470,000 distinct CDR3 sequences listed, more than 13% were seen once. This CDR3 contains 16 residues. The V end was cut by 3 bases, the J end by 0 bases, with 12 bases between. The germline V gene encodes CDR1 MDHEN and CDR2 SYDVKM. This sample is drawn from a study of identical twins. Whole-study findings and limits: Invariant MAIT and iNKT cells may have partly biased zero-insertion analyses. Out-of-frame sharing of TCR alpha in monozygotic twins was underestimated by models.

These same records also appear under a second study, on yellow fever vaccine responses in identical twins. This second report adds: A vaccine T cell response that seemed partly convergent and partly personalized was reported in twins.

The origin of this receptor is a woman aged 18-29 years in good health. Specimen: CD4+ T cells sorted from blood. The chain combines TRBV28 with TRBJ2-1; D not certain. The CDR3, as DNA: TGTGCCAGCAGTTTCTTGCTACCGAGCTCCTACAATGAGCAGTTCTTC. It yields the protein CASSFLLPSSYNEQFF.